Each of the 13 T cell receptor beta chains below was sequenced from the same sample in a study of blood T cell repertoires in COVID-19. Only in-frame clones appear in the TCRdb table, and some are missing; sequencing was by immunoSEQ multiplex PCR. The data show about 87,000 clones, about four fifths seen once. Sequencing was done on a sample of peripheral blood. The origin of the receptors is a woman in her sixties or seventies with acute or convalescent COVID-19.

This sequence joins TRBV6-5 and TRBJ1-3; 7 bases align to TRBD1. CDR3 length: 15 residues. Trimming at V came to 0 bases and at J to 9 bases, leaving 8 bases not matched to a gene. Germline-derived CDR1 and CDR2 are MNHEY and SVGAGI. For the CDR3, the DNA is TGTGCCAGCAGTTACTCGACATTCGAGGGGGCCACCATATATTTT. It yields the protein CASSYSTFEGATIYF.

This chain joins TRBV2 and TRBJ1-2, with D perhaps TRBD1 (6 bases). V was trimmed by 6 bases and J by 4 bases, leaving 12 bases between them. The CDR3 is 13 residues long. In germline, CDR1 is SNHLY, CDR2 FYNNEI. DNA of the CDR3: TGTGCCAGCAGCCCCGGGGGGCTCTATGGCTACACCTTC. Amino acid sequence: CASSPGGLYGYTF.

The chain uses TRBV2 and TRBJ1-2; possibly TRBD1 for D (6 bases). Between the trimmed V and J ends, which lost 5 bases and 3 bases, there was a span of 16 bases. Germline CDR1 SNHLY, CDR2 FYNNEI. CDR3 length: 15 residues. The CDR3 loop reads CASSPGQTPDYGYTF. The CDR3 nucleotides are TGTGCCAGCAGTCCCGGACAGACGCCTGACTATGGCTACACCTTC.

The chain is built from TRBV5-1 and TRBJ1-1; TRBD1 matches at 8 bases. Trimming cost V 3 bases and J 0 bases; bases outside gene matches: 10. There are 17 residues in the CDR3. The V gene's germline CDR1 is SGHRS and CDR2 YFSETQ. The CDR3 sequence: CASSSGTGPLMNTEAFF. The DNA for the CDR3 is TGCGCCAGCAGCTCCGGGACAGGCCCATTAATGAACACTGAAGCTTTCTTT.

The rearrangement uses TRBV3-1 (or the pseudogene TRBV3-2) and TRBJ1-5; D is undetermined. The V and J ends lost 1 base and 10 bases respectively, with 11 bases between them. The germline gives CDR1 LGHDT, CDR2 YNNKEL (reference sequence). The CDR3 consists of 13 residues. CDR3 nucleotides: TGTGCCAGCAGCCAAGGAAGCCTAAGTCCCCAGCATTTT. Amino acid sequence: CASSQGSLSPQHF.

V usage is TRBV7-9 and J usage is TRBJ1-2; 7 nucleotides line up with TRBD1. CDR3 length: 13 residues. The J segment lost 4 bases and the V segment lost 5 bases, leaving 4 bases of the junction unmatched. CDR1 is SEHNR and CDR2 is FQNEAQ in the germline V gene (reference sequence). The CDR3 loop is CASSETGTYGYTF. Here the CDR3 DNA reads TGTGCCAGCAGCGAGACAGGGACCTATGGCTACACCTTC.

The rearrangement joins TRBV3-1 (or the pseudogene TRBV3-2) to TRBJ2-3; D possibly corresponds to TRBD1 (6 bases). V shed 4 bases and J shed 7 bases, with 12 bases lying between them. The CDR3 has 13 amino acids. CDR1 LGHDT and CDR2 YNNKEL come from the germline V gene (reference sequence). CDR3 sequence: CASSPTGRYTQYF. The CDR3 region has the DNA TGTGCCAGCAGCCCTACAGGGCGATATACGCAGTATTTT.

The genes are TRBV3-1 (or the pseudogene TRBV3-2) and TRBJ1-2; tentatively, D is TRBD1 (5 bases). Germline V gene sequence: CDR1 LGHDT, CDR2 YNNKEL (reference sequence). V shed 2 bases and J shed 8 bases, with 12 bases lying between them. The CDR3 length is 13 residues. CDR3 amino acids: CASSQLGDWGYTF. The CDR3 DNA is TGTGCCAGCAGCCAACTGGGGGACTGGGGCTACACCTTC.

The V gene is TRBV12-3 or TRBV12-4, the J gene TRBJ2-1, with 9 bases matching TRBD1. V was clipped by 7 bases and J by 9 bases; unmatched bases: 4. CDR3 length: 12 residues. This CDR3 reads CASTDRGSEQFF. CDR3 nucleotide sequence: TGTGCCAGCACGGACAGGGGAAGTGAGCAGTTCTTC.

The chain uses TRBV30 and TRBJ1-4; D call uncertain. CDR3 length: 13 amino acids. V was trimmed by 0 bases and J by 4 bases, leaving 6 bases between them. Germline loops: CDR1 GTSNPN, CDR2 SVGIG (reference sequence). The CDR3 nucleotides are TGTGCCTGGAGTGTACAGAATAATGAAAAACTGTTTTTT. The encoded protein is CAWSVQNNEKLFF. The full variable domain, with the rest looked up from reference TRBV30 and TRBJ1-4, is SQTIHQWPATLVQPVGSPLSLECTVEGTSNPNLYWYRQAAGRGLQLLFYSVGIGQISSEVPQNLSASRPQDRQFILSSKKLLLSDSGFYLCAWSVQNNEKLFFGSGTQLSVL.

J is TRBJ2-3 and V is TRBV6-5; TRBD1 matches at 7 bases. Germline V lookup: CDR1 MNHEY, CDR2 SVGAGI. Germline trimming cut 10 bases from V and 4 bases from J; bases unmatched to any gene: 2. CDR3 length: 11 amino acids. CDR3 DNA sequence: TGTGCCACCGGGACAGCAGATACGCAGTATTTT. Amino acids: CATGTADTQYF.

This chain joins TRBV19 and TRBJ2-6, with no clear D. Looked up from germline, CDR1 is LNHDA and CDR2 is SQIVND (reference sequence). The germline V and J ends were trimmed by 2 bases and 0 bases, with 5 bases remaining between them. The CDR3 totals 15 residues. The CDR3 coding sequence is TGTGCCAGTAGTATACCTTCCTCTGGGGCCAACGTCCTGACTTTC. Amino acids: CASSIPSSGANVLTF.

The J gene is TRBJ2-5, the V gene TRBV5-4; 8 nucleotides align to TRBD2. Germline values: CDR1 SGHNT, CDR2 YYREEE (reference sequence). This CDR3 has 16 amino acids. V dropped 0 bases and J dropped 1; count of bases not matched to a gene: 5. Here the CDR3 reads CASSLGAGGSQETQYF. The CDR3 nucleotides are TGTGCCAGCAGCTTGGGGGCGGGGGGTTCCCAAGAGACCCAGTACTTC.